This T cell receptor (beta chain) was retrieved from a study of blood T cells in healthy people across ages. A few counts support this clonotype. Its antigen is undetermined. Germline trimming cut 7 bases from V and 6 bases from J; bases unmatched to any gene: 14. This CDR3 region has 15 residues. Germline loops: CDR1 MDHEN, CDR2 SYDVKM. Findings of the study overall: From one million sequenced T cells, diversity estimates were lower bounds.

PCR was performed a second time for about 7 to 12 cycles using a sample-barcoded 5' primer and a J-beta primer mix. TCRdb fed the 5' RACE reads into MiXCR, producing one record per CDR3 protein. The data contain over 750,000 distinct CDR3 sequences, just under 25% of them seen just once; the ten biggest clones take up just under 9.5%. The sample also formed part of further work on T cells of mothers and their children.

The chain employs TRBV28 and TRBJ2-7, with 8 bases matching TRBD1. This sequence was found in a boy between 10 and 17 years old in good health. Sequencing used blood. In nucleotides, the CDR3 is TGTGCCAGCACCCGGGTGGACAGGGCCTCTTGCGAGCAGTACTTC. It translates to CASTRVDRASCEQYF.